The present T cell receptor (beta chain) was sequenced within a study of T cells in Graves' hyperthyroidism and ophthalmopathy. This clonotype was observed a few times. The CDR3 is 15 amino acids. Trimming removed 6 bases at V and 4 bases at J, with 15 bases between. Germline V lookup: CDR1 SNHLY, CDR2 FYNNEI. Amplification of TCR beta CDR3 regions was performed using RNA transcripts as template. The TCR CDR3 was amplified in a first-round RT-PCR using the HTBI primer set. TCRdb analysed the multiplex PCR reads with MiXCR anew, one entry per CDR3 protein. Of about 540,000 distinct CDR3 sequences listed, roughly 46% are singletons.

The sequence was collected from a young woman with Graves' hyperthyroidism. The chain combines TRBV2 with TRBJ1-4; no clear D gene. The sequenced material came from peripheral blood or thyroid tissue (not recorded which). The CDR3: CASSPLGTLNEKLFF. DNA of the CDR3: TGTGCCAGCAGCCCTCTTGGCACTCTTAATGAAAAACTGTTTTTT.